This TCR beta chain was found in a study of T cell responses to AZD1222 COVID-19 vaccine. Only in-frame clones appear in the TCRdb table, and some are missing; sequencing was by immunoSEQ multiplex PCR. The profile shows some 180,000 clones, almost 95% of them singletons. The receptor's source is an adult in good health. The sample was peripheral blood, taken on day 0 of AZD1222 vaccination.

The CDR3 region is CASSLGLSNEQFF. The CDR3 coding sequence is TGCGCCAGCAGCTTGGGACTCTCCAATGAGCAGTTCTTC. This sequence joins TRBV5-1 and TRBJ2-1; no clear D. The CDR3 totals 13 residues. CDR1 SGHRS and CDR2 YFSETQ come from the germline V gene. Trimming removed 0 bases at V and 6 bases at J, with 7 bases between.